This TCR beta chain was retrieved from a study of OX40 agonist ivuxolimab in advanced cancers. In the study overall: The study reported partial responses in three patients: one hepatocellular carcinoma, two cutaneous melanoma. Study outcomes and limitations: Clonal expansion was seen in CD4+ and CD8+ blood T cells by week 6 at 0.1 to 3.0 mg/kg.

A few counts support this clone. Antigen: not known. Germline assignment: CDR1 SGHRS and CDR2 YFSETQ. This CDR3 has 14 amino acids. V dropped 0 bases and J dropped 7 bases, with 11 bases sitting between them. Measured with immunoSEQ multiplex PCR; TCRdb has only the in-frame clones, and not every one. This sample has about 55,000 clones, with approximately 85% found just once. The source is an adult with an advanced solid tumor such as melanoma, head and neck, liver or kidney cancer. Source: CD4+ or CD8+ T cells sorted from blood, taken in a trial of the OX40 agonist ivuxolimab. J is TRBJ1-5 and V is TRBV5-1, with D possibly being TRBD1 (5 bases). CDR3 sequence reads: CASSLGQGGQPQHF. CDR3 DNA sequence: TGCGCCAGCAGCTTGGGGCAGGGAGGCCAGCCCCAGCATTTT.